Shown below are 2 T cell receptor beta chains from a single sample sequenced in a study of cytomegalovirus exposure and HLA in healthy donors. The primer mix had 60 Vbeta and 13 Jbeta primers. Profiling relied on immunoSEQ multiplex PCR, and the TCRdb table lists in-frame clones only, not all of them. The sample contains over 150,000 clones, around four fifths of which appear only once. The material sequenced was PBMCs. The receptor source for this set is a man aged 50 to 59 in good health and CMV-seropositive.

The gene calls are TRBV2 and TRBJ1-2, with D uncertain. CDR1 is SNHLY, CDR2 FYNNEI, per germline. V lost 10 bases to trimming and J lost 0 bases, with 3 bases between them. The CDR3 runs 10 residues. CDR3 sequence: CATANYGYTF. For the CDR3, the DNA is TGTGCCACCGCTAACTATGGCTACACCTTC. The whole variable domain, filled in from reference TRBV2 and TRBJ1-2, reads EPEVTQTPSHQVTQMGQEVILRCVPISNHLYFYWYRQILGQKVEFLVSFYNNEISEKSEIFDDQFSVERPDGSNFTLKIRSTKLEDSAMYFCATANYGYTFGSGTRLTVV.

The chain joins TRBV29-1 to TRBJ2-2; 11 bases line up with TRBD2. Germline trimming cut 6 bases from V and 7 bases from J; bases unmatched to any gene: 13. CDR3 size: 16 residues. Germline CDR1 and CDR2: SQVTM and ANQGSEA. The CDR3 loop is CSVGDTSGSGVGELFF. CDR3 DNA sequence: TGCAGCGTCGGAGACACTAGCGGGAGTGGAGTCGGGGAGCTGTTTTTT.